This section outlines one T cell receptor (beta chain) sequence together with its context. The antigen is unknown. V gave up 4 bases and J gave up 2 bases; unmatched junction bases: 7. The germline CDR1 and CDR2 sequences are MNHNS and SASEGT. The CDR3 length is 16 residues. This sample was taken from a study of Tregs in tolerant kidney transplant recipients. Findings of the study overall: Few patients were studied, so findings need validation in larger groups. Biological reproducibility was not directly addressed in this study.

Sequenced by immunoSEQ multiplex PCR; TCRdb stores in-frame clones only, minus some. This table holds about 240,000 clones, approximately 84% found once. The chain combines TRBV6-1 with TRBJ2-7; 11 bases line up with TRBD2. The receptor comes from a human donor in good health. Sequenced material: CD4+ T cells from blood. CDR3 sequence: CASSAGGTSGTYEQYF. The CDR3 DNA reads TGTGCCAGCAGTGCAGGAGGGACTAGCGGTACCTACGAGCAGTACTTC.